Listed below are T cell receptor beta chains from one sample, sequenced in a study of shared clonotypes between healthy human individuals. Measured with immunoSEQ multiplex PCR; TCRdb has only the in-frame clones, and not every one. Here the sample spans about 490,000 clones, approximately 81% being singletons. Sequenced material: PBMCs. The receptors were gathered from a woman aged 40 to 55 in good health. Some clones in this sample may be carry-over from other donors' samples. Each CDR3 is given with its conserved first and last residue. A D gene is named only where the DNA matches it firmly. Some rows have no size entry. The others give once, few or many, or a class for an expanded clone.

V gene	J gene	D gene	clone size	CDR3 protein	CDR3 DNA
TRBV14	TRBJ2-3	NA	NA	CASSQVLDTQYF	TGTGCCAGCAGCCAGGTGTTAGATACGCAGTATTTT
TRBV19	TRBJ1-1	TRBD1	NA	CASSQRQGGGGTEAFF	TGTGCCAGTAGTCAACGACAGGGAGGAGGGGGCACTGAAGCTTTCTTT
TRBV7-2	TRBJ2-5	TRBD1	NA	CASSPGDRKETQYF	TGTGCCAGCAGCCCGGGGGACAGGAAAGAGACCCAGTACTTC
TRBV7-2	TRBJ1-1	TRBD1	NA	CASSLAGQGSAFF	TGTGCCAGCAGCTTAGCAGGACAGGGTTCAGCTTTCTTT
TRBV7-2	TRBJ2-5	TRBD2	NA	CTSSLAGGGQETQYF	TGTACCAGCAGCCTAGCGGGAGGGGGACAAGAGACACAGTACTTC
TRBV29-1	TRBJ2-1	TRBD1	NA	CSVKDRGLYNEQFF	TGCAGCGTGAAGGACAGGGGCCTTTACAATGAGCAGTTCTTC
TRBV6-1	TRBJ2-5	NA	NA	CATARGGKLQETQYF	TGTGCCACCGCGCGAGGGGGAAAGCTCCAAGAGACCCAGTACTTC
TRBV19	TRBJ2-7	NA	once	CASSIGPGSYEQYF	TGTGCCAGTAGTATAGGGCCGGGATCCTACGAGCAGTACTTC
TRBV9	TRBJ2-3	NA	many	CASSKPGITDTQYF	TGTGCCAGCAGCAAGCCAGGGATTACAGATACGCAGTATTTT
TRBV30	TRBJ2-2	NA	NA	CAWSRGSKNTRELFF	TGTGCCTGGAGTAGAGGAAGCAAGAACACCAGGGAGCTGTTTTTT
TRBV7-9	TRBJ1-1	NA	once	CASSLRGTEAFF	TGTGCCAGCAGCTTACGTGGGACTGAAGCTTTCTTT
TRBV19	TRBJ2-3	NA	NA	CASSIRHPPMGTDTQYF	TGTGCCAGTAGTATACGGCACCCCCCGATGGGCACAGATACGCAGTATTTT
TRBV5-8	TRBJ1-1	NA	many	CASSLGGVNTEAFF	TGTGCCAGCAGCTTGGGGGGGGTGAACACTGAAGCTTTCTTT
TRBV19	TRBJ2-7	NA	NA	CASSIPGDNSNEQYF	TGTGCCAGTAGTATTCCCGGGGACAACTCCAACGAGCAGTACTTC
TRBV5-1	TRBJ2-7	NA	NA	CASSLAGVDSSEQYF	TGCGCCAGCAGCTTGGCAGGGGTTGATTCATCCGAGCAGTACTTC
TRBV4-2	TRBJ2-7	TRBD1	many	CASSLRQGGYEQYF	TGTGCCAGCAGCCTCCGACAGGGCGGCTACGAGCAGTACTTC
TRBV18	TRBJ2-5	NA	NA	CASSPFGREETQYF	TGTGCCAGCTCACCATTCGGCAGGGAAGAGACCCAGTACTTC
TRBV7-2	TRBJ1-5	NA	NA	CASSTDRNQPQHF	TGTGCCAGCAGCACAGATAGGAATCAGCCCCAGCATTTT
TRBV7-2	TRBJ2-1	NA	NA	CASSLVTNYNEQFF	TGTGCCAGCAGCTTAGTGACGAACTACAATGAGCAGTTCTTC
TRBV4-2	TRBJ2-4	TRBD2	NA	CASSQDRVREGLAKNIQYF	TGTGCCAGCAGCCAAGATCGGGTCAGGGAGGGCTTAGCCAAAAACATTCAGTACTTC
TRBV9	TRBJ1-1	NA	NA	CASSPEGQNRAEAFF	TGTGCCAGCAGCCCAGAGGGGCAGAACAGGGCTGAAGCTTTCTTT
TRBV4-1	TRBJ1-3	TRBD1	NA	CASSPGTGVGGNTIYF	TGCGCCAGCAGCCCCGGGACAGGGGTTGGGGGAAACACCATATATTTT
TRBV11-3	TRBJ1-1	NA	NA	CASSFSGNTEAFF	TGTGCCAGCAGCTTTTCCGGGAACACTGAAGCTTTCTTT
TRBV2	TRBJ1-5	TRBD1	NA	CASRGDSSNQPQHF	TGTGCCAGCAGAGGGGACAGTAGCAATCAGCCCCAGCATTTT
TRBV7-9	TRBJ2-7	NA	NA	CASSLQGDSYEQYF	TGTGCCAGCAGCTTACAAGGGGACTCATACGAGCAGTACTTC
TRBV18	TRBJ2-1	TRBD2	NA	CASSGGLAGSEQFF	TGTGCCAGCTCAGGGGGACTAGCGGGCTCTGAGCAGTTCTTC
TRBV29-1	TRBJ1-4	NA	NA	CSVGQAGGTNEKLFF	TGCAGCGTTGGCCAGGCGGGGGGAACTAATGAAAAACTGTTTTTT
TRBV15	TRBJ1-1	NA	NA	CASSEVESFF	TGTGCCAGCAGTGAAGTCGAATCTTTCTTT
TRBV28	TRBJ1-4	NA	NA	CASRKQLGGANEKLFF	TGTGCCAGCAGAAAACAACTCGGAGGGGCCAATGAAAAACTGTTTTTT
TRBV6-5	TRBJ2-7	NA	NA	CASSYSGSSREQYF	TGTGCCAGCAGTTACTCCGGTTCGTCTAGAGAGCAGTACTTC
TRBV28	TRBJ2-4	NA	NA	CASSRGRGYGLAKNIQYF	TGTGCCAGCAGTCGGGGAAGGGGGTATGGCCTAGCCAAAAACATTCAGTACTTC
TRBV5-1	TRBJ1-1	NA	NA	CASSLEGGNTEAFF	TGCGCCAGCAGCTTGGAAGGGGGTAACACTGAAGCTTTCTTT
TRBV19	TRBJ2-2	TRBD1	few	CASSIHWDRNTGELFF	TGTGCCAGTAGCATTCACTGGGACAGAAACACCGGGGAGCTGTTTTTT
TRBV28	TRBJ2-1	TRBD2	NA	CASSSSGLAANYNEQFF	TGTGCCAGCAGTTCCTCGGGACTAGCGGCCAACTACAATGAGCAGTTCTTC
TRBV7-8	TRBJ2-7	NA	NA	CASSQNAGPHEQYF	TGTGCCAGCAGTCAAAACGCAGGCCCCCACGAGCAGTACTTC
TRBV28	TRBJ2-1	TRBD2	NA	CASRGLEARIYNEQFF	TGTGCCAGCAGAGGACTAGAGGCCCGAATTTACAATGAGCAGTTCTTC
TRBV5-1	TRBJ1-2	NA	NA	CASSPSRRTDGYTF	TGCGCCAGCAGCCCCTCGCGAAGGACGGATGGCTACACCTTC
TRBV2	TRBJ2-7	NA	NA	CASSGRWHEQYF	TGTGCCAGCAGTGGTCGATGGCACGAGCAGTACTTC
TRBV7-3	TRBJ2-7	NA	NA	CASSPQSGVGYEQYF	TGTGCCAGCAGCCCTCAGTCGGGAGTTGGGTACGAGCAGTACTTC
TRBV5-1	TRBJ2-7	TRBD2	few	CASSLVPSGAYEQYF	TGCGCCAGCAGCTTGGTCCCTAGCGGTGCCTACGAGCAGTACTTC
TRBV5-6	TRBJ2-1	NA	NA	CASSFRAYNEQFF	TGTGCCAGCAGCTTTAGAGCCTACAATGAGCAGTTCTTC
TRBV2	TRBJ1-2	TRBD1	NA	CASREDRENGYTF	TGTGCCAGCAGAGAAGACAGGGAAAATGGCTACACCTTC
TRBV11-1	TRBJ1-2	NA	NA	CASSLGSVNYGYTF	TGTGCCAGCAGCTTAGGGTCGGTGAACTATGGCTACACCTTC
TRBV9	TRBJ2-5	TRBD2	NA	CASSVAGTSGSTTQETQYF	TGTGCCAGCAGCGTAGCCGGGACTAGCGGGTCGACGACTCAAGAGACCCAGTACTTC
TRBV19	TRBJ1-2	NA	NA	CASGRDGQIYGYTF	TGTGCCAGCGGCCGGGACGGACAAATCTATGGCTACACCTTC
TRBV18	TRBJ2-7	NA	NA	CASSPPGGPYEQYF	TGTGCCAGCTCGCCCCCCGGGGGACCCTACGAGCAGTACTTC